The TCR beta chain described here comes from a study of blood T cell repertoires in COVID-19. Study-level information: Sites in the United States, Italy and Spain provided acute and convalescent COVID-19 samples. Sources were T cells, B-cell-depleted T cells, or PBMCs; the material itself was cDNA or gDNA.

Germline CDR1 reads MNHEY; CDR2 reads SVGAGI. V was trimmed by 2 bases and J by 3 bases, leaving 10 bases between them. The CDR3 extends over 14 amino acids. TCRdb's copy holds only in-frame clones and misses some; the assay was immunoSEQ multiplex PCR. This sample has a few hundred thousand clones, with 88% found just once. The receptor was isolated from a woman in her 30s with COVID-19, enrolled during active disease. The sample comprised peripheral blood. The chain recombines TRBV6-5 with TRBJ1-2; D ambiguous. DNA of the CDR3: TGTGCCAGCAGTTACCGAGCGGGTTACTATGGCTACACCTTC. It is translated as CASSYRAGYYGYTF.